The rows below give T cell receptor beta chains drawn from one sample of a study of T cells in Graves' hyperthyroidism and ophthalmopathy. TCRdb used MiXCR to reprocess the multiplex PCR reads, holding one entry per CDR3 protein. This sample has 600,000 to 800,000 distinct CDR3 sequences, with 30% to 40% found just once. Input material: blood. The source of these receptors is a woman between 40 and 50 years old with Graves' hyperthyroidism. Both conserved end residues are part of each CDR3. D genes are given only for firm matches. The size entry is marked missing in some rows and otherwise reads once, few, many or a size class.

>many|TRBJ1-6|TRBV7-3|.
CASSFGMGNSPLHF
TGTGCCAGCAGCTTCGGTATGGGTAATTCACCCCTCCACTTT
>.|TRBJ1-5|TRBV20-1|.
CSARDPELDYWGTSNQPQHF
TGCAGTGCTAGAGATCCCGAACTCGATTACTGGGGGACAAGCAATCAGCCCCAGCATTTT
>many|TRBJ2-5|TRBV7-2|.
CASSLKGRETQYF
TGTGCCAGCAGCTTGAAGGGTCGCGAGACCCAGTACTTC
>.|TRBJ2-5|TRBV27|.
CASRLDRQETQYF
TGTGCCAGCAGGCTAGACAGACAAGAGACCCAGTACTTC
>many|TRBJ2-2|TRBV29-1|.
CSVEDFALGEITGELFF
TGCAGCGTTGAAGACTTTGCCCTTGGAGAGATCACCGGGGAGCTGTTTTTT
>many|TRBJ1-2|TRBV29-1|.
CSARDHGYTF
TGCAGCGCCCGGGACCATGGCTACACCTTC
>.|TRBJ1-2|TRBV12-3/TRBV12-4|.
CASSLKGDGDTYGYTF
TGTGCCAGCAGTTTGAAAGGGGACGGGGACACCTATGGCTACACCTTC
>.|TRBJ1-5|TRBV15|.
CATSRAGGQPRHF
TGTGCCACCAGCAGAGCTGGGGGGCAGCCCCGGCATTTT
>.|TRBJ1-2|TRBV15|TRBD1
CATSRAKTGDRGYTF
TGTGCCACCAGCAGAGCCAAGACAGGGGATCGCGGCTACACCTTC
>few|TRBJ2-6|TRBV6-5|.
CASKRFSGANVLTF
TGTGCCAGCAAAAGATTCTCTGGGGCCAACGTCCTGACTTTC
>few|TRBJ1-1|TRBV7-2|.
CASTPRGQLNTEAFF
TGTGCCAGCACCCCCCGGGGGCAGTTGAACACTGAAGCTTTCTTT
>once|TRBJ2-7|TRBV10-3|TRBD1
CATMGQGLFYEQYF
TGTGCCACAATGGGACAGGGTCTTTTCTACGAGCAGTACTTC
>once|TRBJ1-3|TRBV7-9|.
CASSSSGGNTIYF
TGTGCCAGCAGCTCGTCGGGCGGAAACACCATATATTTT
>.|TRBJ1-1|TRBV10-3|.
CAISEVGRRTEAFF
TGTGCCATCAGTGAGGTGGGGAGGCGGACTGAAGCTTTCTTT
>few|TRBJ2-7|TRBV5-1|TRBD2
CASSPLSGGGDEQYF
TGCGCCAGCAGCCCCCTTTCGGGAGGGGGAGATGAGCAGTACTTC
>few|TRBJ2-5|TRBV6-5|TRBD2
CASSYSRPGGETQYF
TGTGCCAGCAGTTACTCTAGACCCGGGGGGGAGACCCAGTACTTC
>few|TRBJ1-2|TRBV4-3|.
CASSQDSKRVIIGYTF
TGCGCCAGCAGCCAAGATAGCAAACGGGTAATCATTGGCTACACCTTC
>few|TRBJ1-4|TRBV4-3|.
CASSEEGEGNEKLFF
TGCGCCAGCAGCGAAGAGGGGGAGGGTAATGAAAAACTGTTTTTT
>once|TRBJ1-1|TRBV10-2|.
CASSPPGLKNTEAFF
TGTGCCAGCTCACCACCGGGACTCAAGAACACTGAAGCTTTCTTT
>once|TRBJ1-2|TRBV19|.
CASSPGVKLGYTF
TGTGCCAGTAGTCCAGGGGTCAAACTAGGCTACACCTTC
>few|TRBJ1-3|TRBV6-4|.
CASSPGSGSGNTIYF
TGTGCCAGCAGCCCAGGGTCGGGCTCTGGAAACACCATATATTTT
>.|TRBJ1-1|TRBV20-1|.
CRVFGTGHKPSNTEAFF
TGCAGAGTTTTTGGAACAGGCCACAAGCCGTCTAACACTGAAGCTTTCTTT
>many|TRBJ1-1|TRBV20-1|.
CSAREGWSEAFF
TGCAGTGCTAGAGAGGGGTGGTCTGAAGCTTTCTTT
>.|TRBJ1-2|TRBV11-1|.
CASSSRRDNYRNYGYTF
TGTGCCAGCAGTTCCCGCCGGGACAACTACCGCAACTATGGCTACACCTTC
>.|TRBJ2-5|TRBV20-1|TRBD2
CSARDTAGKETQYF
TGCAGTGCTAGAGATACAGCGGGGAAAGAGACCCAGTACTTC
>.|TRBJ1-2|TRBV6-5|TRBD1
CASSYEPGGNYRYTF
TGTGCCAGCAGTTACGAGCCAGGGGGAAACTATCGCTACACCTTC
>.|TRBJ1-2|TRBV10-3|.
CASSEGSGGYTF
TGTGCCAGCAGTGAGGGATCGGGAGGCTACACCTTC
>many|TRBJ1-5|TRBV10-1|.
CASSSRGGQPQHF
TGCGCCAGCTCGTCGAGGGGCGGTCAGCCCCAGCATTTT
>many|TRBJ2-2|TRBV7-3|.
CASSPTVQGTGELFF
TGTGCCAGCAGTCCTACTGTTCAGGGGACCGGGGAGCTGTTTTTT
>.|TRBJ2-5|TRBV12-3/TRBV12-4|.
CASSPPSKPEETQYF
TGTGCCAGCTCACCACCGTCCAAGCCTGAAGAGACCCAGTACTTC
>many|TRBJ2-2|TRBV10-3|.
CAISESGAGELFF
TGTGCCATCAGTGAATCCGGGGCCGGGGAGCTGTTTTTT
>many|TRBJ2-7|TRBV5-6|.
CASSFSTDEQYF
TGTGCCAGCAGCTTTTCGACGGACGAGCAGTACTTC
>.|TRBJ1-1|TRBV25-1|.
CASGSNTGAFF
TGCGCCAGCGGGAGCAACACTGGAGCTTTCTTT
>many|TRBJ1-2|TRBV29-1|TRBD1
CSATGSTAGGYTF
TGCAGCGCGACAGGGTCGACCGCCGGTGGCTACACCTTC
>few|TRBJ1-2|TRBV6-5|.
CASSYSGGPNYGYTF
TGTGCCAGCAGTTACTCCGGGGGGCCGAACTATGGCTACACCTTC
>.|TRBJ1-1|TRBV5-1|.
CASSLFGTTNTEAFF
TGCGCCAGCAGCTTGTTTGGGACCACGAACACTGAAGCTTTCTTT
>.|TRBJ2-7|TRBV7-3|.
CASSQEANNPYEQYF
TGCGCCAGCAGCCAAGAGGCAAACAACCCCTACGAGCAGTACTTC
>.|TRBJ2-6|TRBV10-3|.
CAISRGAAGANVLTF
TGTGCCATCAGCAGAGGCGCCGCTGGGGCCAACGTCCTGACTTTC
>.|TRBJ1-6|TRBV7-9|.
CASSGPGRSPLHF
TGTGCCAGCAGCGGGCCAGGGCGATCACCCCTCCACTTT
>.|TRBJ2-7|TRBV7-9|TRBD1
CASSSLDRGSYEQYF
TGTGCCAGCAGCTCCCTGGACAGGGGCTCCTACGAGCAGTACTTC
>many|TRBJ2-5|TRBV7-7|TRBD1
CASSRGQGETQYF
TGTGCTAGCAGCCGGGGACAGGGAGAGACCCAGTACTTC
>.|TRBJ1-2|TRBV10-3|.
CAPGVGGYTF
TGTGCACCAGGGGTGGGGGGCTACACCTTC
>.|TRBJ1-3|TRBV2|.
CASRGFGPASYF
TGTGCCAGCAGGGGGTTTGGGCCAGCCTCATATTTT
>many|TRBJ1-2|TRBV7-8|TRBD1
CASSIGQGAYYGYTF
TGTGCCAGCAGCATAGGACAGGGGGCATACTATGGCTACACCTTC
>.|TRBJ1-2|TRBV10-3|TRBD1
CAISRQGSPEFNYGYTF
TGTGCCATCAGCAGACAGGGCTCACCCGAATTTAACTATGGCTACACCTTC